Below, one T cell receptor beta chain is given with its context. Antigen unknown. This specimen belongs to a study of cytotoxic CD8 clonotypes in ibrutinib-treated CLL. Study as a whole: By median roughly 65 months, 12 had progressed and about 14 stayed remitted; responses had been 2 complete and some 24 partial.

The length of the CDR3 is 15 residues. Losses at the gene ends were 5 bases for V and 4 bases for J; bases not matched to a gene: 6. CDR1 and CDR2 from the germline V gene are SEHNR and FQNEAQ (reference sequence). Sequenced by immunoSEQ multiplex PCR; TCRdb stores in-frame clones only, minus some. This repertoire shows 110,000 to 150,000 clones, 75% to 80% found once; its top ten account for around 4.9%. Study findings and constraints: A rise in clonality was seen at ibrutinib response, and a fall back toward baseline was seen at progression.

Sequenced here: PBMCs, sampled after 24 months of ibrutinib treatment. The chain uses TRBV7-9 and TRBJ2-2; 8 positions match TRBD1. The clonotype originates from a human donor with chronic lymphocytic leukemia. In DNA, the CDR3 is TGTGCCAGCAGCCGGACAGGGTTAGGCACCGGGGAGCTGTTTTTT. The encoded protein is CASSRTGLGTGELFF. Looking up the rest from reference TRBV7-9 and TRBJ2-2 gives the full variable domain: DTGVSQNPRHKITKRGQNVTFRCDPISEHNRLYWYRQTLGQGPEFLTYFQNEAQLEKSRLLSDRFSAERPKGSFSTLEIQRTEQGDSAMYLCASSRTGLGTGELFFGEGSRLTVL.